This T cell receptor (beta chain) emerged from a study of vaccination and CD4 T cells after COVID-19 (dated by TCRdb to the early 2020s). Context from the whole study: Convalescent patients had a positive SARS-CoV-2 result on nasal swab PCR, and of these patients, several had mild disease and one had severe disease. The spike-specific CD4+ TCR repertoire was compared before and after mRNA vaccination in approximately 9 COVID-19 convalescent patients and a handful of infection-naive healthy vaccine recipients. Post-COVID blood samples from convalescent patients were collected a median of roughly 100 days after diagnosis, with a range of roughly 30 to 170 days. The convalescent cohort comprised six males and four females, including two Hispanic individuals, seven Caucasians, two Asians and one multiracial person. The cultures were stimulated with overlapping spike peptide pools from SARS-CoV-2 and from the common cold coronaviruses HCoV-NL63, HCoV-OC43 and HCoV-229E. Post-vaccine blood samples were taken a median of around 70 days after the second vaccine dose, with a range of 14 to 241 days. Each participant got two doses of either the Pfizer-BioNTech BNT162b2 vaccine (n=8) or the Moderna mRNA-1273 vaccine (n=2). Control cultures received a CEFX viral epitope pool as the positive control, an HIV-1 Nef peptide pool as the negative control, or no peptide. What the work shows at the level of the full study, not this receptor alone: Of the vaccine-specific clones found in convalescent patients, nearly all (304 of 307) were mono-reactive for SARS-CoV-2 spike instead of being cross-reactive with common cold coronaviruses. Relatively few convalescent patients were included in the study, and early timepoints after natural infection were not analyzed. In convalescent patients, a median roughly 83% of post-vaccine SARS-CoV-2-reactive clones were detected only after vaccination, and vaccine-specific priming was suggested by this finding. Although the median number of SARS-CoV-2-reactive clonotypes went up from 20 to 25 after infection to 38 after vaccination, the increase was not significant.

About this clonotype itself: Its antigen specificity is not known. No base quality information exists; no much larger clone differs at one position.

The treatment or condition label, read with the paper, signifies: approximately 11-day PBMC culture with coronavirus spike peptide pools or control peptides (ViraFEST assay). The study used the ViraFEST assay, which expanded antigen-specific T cells with peptide pools and then identified expanded clonotypes by TCR sequencing. The convalescent patients' positive SARS-CoV-2 PCR tests fell between March and December 2020, which was before the Alpha, Beta and Delta variants emerged in the United States. Over 1.5 million PBMCs per well were cultured in IMDM with approximately 4.9% human AB serum and approximately 9.8 IU/ml IL-2, plus 10 ug/ml peptide pools. On days 3 and 7, half of the culture medium was replaced with fresh IL-2-containing medium. CD4+ T cells were isolated after less than twelve days of culture through negative selection using the EasySep CD4+ T cell isolation kit. Ficoll-Paque Plus gradient centrifugation was used to isolate PBMCs from whole blood, and the isolated PBMCs were then either used fresh or cryopreserved at -140C. Triplicate wells were generally used for each culture condition.

CDR1 DFQATT and CDR2 SNEGSKA are derived from the germline V gene (reference sequence). V and J are truncated by 5 bases and 3 bases respectively, leaving an intervening sequence of 14 bases. Measured from the cysteine to the phenylalanine, the CDR3 is 13 residues long. The sequence is cut down to CDR3 DNA, 39 bases in frame from base 1. Libraries were made using PCR. At the Johns Hopkins FTIC core, DNA from the cultured CD4+ T cells underwent TCR sequencing with the Oncomine TCR Beta short-read assay. The QIAamp micro DNA kit was used to extract genomic DNA from the cultured CD4+ T cells. Oncomine TCR Beta libraries from cultured CD4+ T cells were pooled using unique dual indexes and sequenced on an Illumina iSeq 100. The study's processing was this. Non-productive sequences were removed, and CDR3s that did not start with C, did not end with F or W, or were shorter than 7 amino acids were discarded. The MANAFEST web application identified antigen-specific clonotypes by comparing peptide-stimulated wells against reference wells and other culture wells. An FDR below 0.05, an odds ratio above 5, and a productive frequency above 0.1% in at least two of three replicate wells were required for clones to be considered positive. Cross-reactive clonotypes were defined as significantly expanded in both SARS-CoV-2 spike wells and at least one common cold coronavirus spike condition. Using R version 3.6.1, CDR3 homology was evaluated through Levenshtein distances (stringdist) along with unrooted phylogenetic trees (ape). TCRdb took the public reads, trimmed them with fastp at Q25, ran MiXCR for clone calling and kept in-frame beta chains. Identical CDR3 proteins give one entry, which carries the most common genes and DNA. None of the V and J calls come from the authors' own analysis; TCRdb made them. A total of 9,000 to 10,000 distinct CDR3 sequences appear in this sample, more than 45% of them only once. The top ten clones comprise roughly 18% of the sample.

Sequencing input: CD4+ T cells from blood, cultured in vitro. The origin of this receptor is a human donor who had recovered from COVID-19. The V gene is TRBV20-1 and the J gene is TRBJ2-7; the D region may be TRBD1 or TRBD2, each matching 6 bases equally. The bases are TGCAGTGCTCAGCCGGGGGCAAGCTACGAGCAGTACTTC. It codes for CSAQPGASYEQYF.